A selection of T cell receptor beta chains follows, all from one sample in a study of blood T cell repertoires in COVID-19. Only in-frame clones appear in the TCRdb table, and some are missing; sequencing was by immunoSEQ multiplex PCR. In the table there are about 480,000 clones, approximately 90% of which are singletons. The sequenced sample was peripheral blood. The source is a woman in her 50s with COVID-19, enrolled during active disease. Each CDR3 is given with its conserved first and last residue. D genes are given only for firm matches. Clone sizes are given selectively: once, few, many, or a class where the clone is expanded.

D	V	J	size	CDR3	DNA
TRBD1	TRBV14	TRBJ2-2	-	CASSPLGRTGGGGELFF	TGTGCCAGCAGTCCCCTCGGCCGGACAGGGGGAGGCGGGGAGCTGTTTTTT
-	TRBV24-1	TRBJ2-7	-	CATSDRDGSSYEQYF	TGTGCCACCAGTGATCGGGACGGGAGCTCCTACGAGCAGTACTTC
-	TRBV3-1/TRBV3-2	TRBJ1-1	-	CASSQGTYGGEAFF	TGTGCCAGCAGCCAGGGAACCTACGGAGGGGAAGCTTTCTTT
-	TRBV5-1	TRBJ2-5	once	CASSLYGGVNQETQYF	TGCGCCAGCAGCTTATATGGAGGGGTGAATCAAGAGACCCAGTACTTC
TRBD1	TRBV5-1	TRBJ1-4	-	CASSLGGTGEEKLFF	TGCGCCAGCAGCTTGGGCGGGACAGGGGAAGAAAAACTGTTTTTT
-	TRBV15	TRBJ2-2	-	CATSYRAGELFF	TGTGCCACCAGCTACAGGGCCGGGGAGCTGTTTTTT
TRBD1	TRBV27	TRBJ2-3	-	CASSFRGRLWDTQYF	TGTGCCAGCAGTTTTAGGGGGCGCCTATGGGATACGCAGTATTTT
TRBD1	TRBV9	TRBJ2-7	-	CASSEGQGGEQYF	TGTGCCAGCAGCGAGGGACAGGGAGGCGAGCAGTACTTC
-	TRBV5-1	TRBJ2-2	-	CASSLVGVNTGELFF	TGCGCCAGCAGCTTGGTAGGGGTCAACACCGGGGAGCTGTTTTTT
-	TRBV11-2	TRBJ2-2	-	CASSLVPTAGDGELFF	TGTGCCAGCAGCTTAGTTCCGACTGCCGGGGACGGGGAGCTGTTTTTT
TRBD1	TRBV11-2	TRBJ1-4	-	CASSLGQGAREKLFF	TGTGCCAGCAGCTTGGGACAGGGGGCGCGTGAAAAACTGTTTTTT
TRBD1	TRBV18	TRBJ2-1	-	CASSASSGTGGDEQFF	TGTGCCAGCTCAGCAAGCTCCGGGACAGGGGGCGATGAGCAGTTCTTC
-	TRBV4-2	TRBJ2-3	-	CASRKLASSDTQYF	TGTGCCAGCAGAAAGCTAGCCTCTTCAGATACGCAGTATTTT
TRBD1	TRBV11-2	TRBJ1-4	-	CASQRDRGQEKLFF	TGTGCCAGCCAAAGGGACAGGGGGCAGGAAAAACTGTTTTTT
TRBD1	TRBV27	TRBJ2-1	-	CASSLTGTGRVNEQFF	TGTGCCAGCAGTTTGACGGGGACAGGGAGGGTGAATGAGCAGTTCTTC
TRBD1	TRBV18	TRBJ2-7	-	CASSSGQGRYEQYF	TGTGCCAGCTCATCTGGACAGGGGCGGTACGAGCAGTACTTC
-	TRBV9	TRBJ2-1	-	CASSVGTFNEQFF	TGTGCCAGCAGCGTAGGGACTTTCAATGAGCAGTTCTTC
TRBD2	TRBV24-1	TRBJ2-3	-	CATSDPSDGGSDTQYF	TGTGCCACCAGTGATCCTTCTGACGGGGGGTCAGATACGCAGTATTTT
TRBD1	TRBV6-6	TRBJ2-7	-	CASSTGDRVNYEQYF	TGTGCCAGCAGTACGGGGGACAGGGTAAACTACGAGCAGTACTTC
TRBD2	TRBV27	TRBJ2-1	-	CASSWGGFDSYNEQFF	TGTGCCAGCAGCTGGGGGGGTTTCGACTCCTACAATGAGCAGTTCTTC
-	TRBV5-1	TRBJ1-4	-	CASSRRGVSANEKLFF	TGCGCCAGCAGCAGGAGGGGCGTTTCAGCTAATGAAAAACTGTTTTTT
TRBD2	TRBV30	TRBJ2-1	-	CAWSTSGGPQFF	TGTGCCTGGAGCACTAGCGGGGGGCCGCAGTTCTTC
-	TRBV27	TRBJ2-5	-	CASSSLLRLDQETQYF	TGTGCCAGCAGTTCCCTCCTCCGACTAGACCAAGAGACCCAGTACTTC
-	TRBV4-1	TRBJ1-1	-	CASSQEGQGFTEAFF	TGCGCCAGCAGCCAAGAAGGCCAGGGGTTCACTGAAGCTTTCTTT
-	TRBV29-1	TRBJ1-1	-	CSSSGISGDTEAFF	TGCAGCTCCTCGGGGATCTCCGGCGACACTGAAGCTTTCTTT
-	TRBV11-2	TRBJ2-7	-	CASSQGLSYEQYF	TGTGCCAGCAGCCAGGGCCTTTCCTACGAGCAGTACTTC
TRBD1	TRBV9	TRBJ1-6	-	CASSVAGTDNSPLHF	TGTGCCAGCAGCGTAGCCGGGACAGATAATTCACCCCTCCACTTT
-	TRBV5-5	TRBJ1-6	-	CASSATGSSYNSPLHF	TGTGCCAGCAGCGCCACAGGGAGCTCCTATAATTCACCCCTCCACTTT
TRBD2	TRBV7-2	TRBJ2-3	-	CASSLGGGMDTQYF	TGTGCCAGCAGCCTCGGGGGGGGCATGGATACGCAGTATTTT
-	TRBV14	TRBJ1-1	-	CASSRQAMNTEAFF	TGTGCCAGCAGCCGACAGGCGATGAACACTGAAGCTTTCTTT
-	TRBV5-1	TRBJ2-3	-	CASSLERGTDTQYF	TGCGCCAGCAGCTTGGAGCGGGGCACAGATACGCAGTATTTT
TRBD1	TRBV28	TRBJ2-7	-	CASRMGQGAGEQYF	TGTGCCAGCAGGATGGGACAGGGGGCAGGGGAGCAGTACTTC
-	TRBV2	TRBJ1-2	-	CASLQGRYGYTF	TGTGCCAGCTTACAGGGCCGCTATGGCTACACCTTC
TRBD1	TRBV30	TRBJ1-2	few	CAWGQANFYGYTF	TGTGCCTGGGGACAGGCTAACTTCTATGGCTACACCTTC
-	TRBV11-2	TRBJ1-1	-	CASSFPSQYLMNTEAFF	TGTGCCAGCAGCTTTCCCTCACAGTACCTCATGAACACTGAAGCTTTCTTT
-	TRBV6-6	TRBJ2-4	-	CASTDGVAKNIQYF	TGTGCCAGCACCGACGGAGTAGCCAAAAACATTCAGTACTTC
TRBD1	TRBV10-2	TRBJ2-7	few	CASSGQGTYEQYF	TGCGCCAGCAGCGGACAGGGGACCTACGAGCAGTACTTC
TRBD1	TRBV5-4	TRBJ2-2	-	CASSFEETGVTGELFF	TGTGCCAGCAGCTTTGAGGAGACAGGGGTGACCGGGGAGCTGTTTTTT
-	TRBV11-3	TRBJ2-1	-	CASSSDSNEQFF	TGTGCCAGCAGTTCGGACAGTAATGAGCAGTTCTTC
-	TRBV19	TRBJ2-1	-	CASSIGGYNEQFF	TGTGCCAGTAGTATAGGAGGGTACAATGAGCAGTTCTTC
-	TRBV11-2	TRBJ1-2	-	CASSLGTGNLNYGYTF	TGTGCCAGCAGCCTAGGAACCGGGAACCTTAACTATGGCTACACCTTC
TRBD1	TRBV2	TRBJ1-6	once	CASRGQGESPLHF	TGTGCCAGCAGGGGACAGGGGGAGTCACCCCTCCACTTT
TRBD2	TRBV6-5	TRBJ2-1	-	CASIERGDYNEQFF	TGTGCCAGCATCGAGCGGGGGGACTACAATGAGCAGTTCTTC
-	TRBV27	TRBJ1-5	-	CASRALDSSGMPQHF	TGTGCCAGCAGGGCACTTGACAGTTCCGGAATGCCCCAGCATTTT
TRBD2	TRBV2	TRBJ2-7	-	CASMGGSRRTEQYF	TGTGCCAGCATGGGGGGGTCCCGCCGTACGGAGCAGTACTTC
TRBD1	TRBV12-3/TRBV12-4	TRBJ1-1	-	CASSLTGDTEAFF	TGTGCCAGCAGTCTTACAGGGGACACTGAAGCTTTCTTT
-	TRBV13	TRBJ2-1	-	CASSFLTSSYNEQFF	TGTGCCAGCAGCTTTCTGACTTCCTCCTACAATGAGCAGTTCTTC
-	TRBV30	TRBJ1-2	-	CAWIGGNYGYTF	TGTGCCTGGATCGGGGGTAACTATGGCTACACCTTC
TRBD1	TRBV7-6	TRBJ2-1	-	CASRSDRVGLNEQFF	TGTGCCAGCAGATCCGACAGGGTGGGTTTGAATGAGCAGTTCTTC
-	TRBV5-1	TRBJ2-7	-	CASSLVEGGEQYF	TGCGCCAGCAGCTTGGTGGAAGGGGGCGAGCAGTACTTC
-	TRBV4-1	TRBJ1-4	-	CASSQGPLEKLFF	TGCGCCAGCAGCCAAGGTCCGTTGGAAAAACTGTTTTTT
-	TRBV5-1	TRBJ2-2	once	CASSYQLTSTGELFF	TGCGCCAGCAGCTACCAACTTACTAGCACCGGGGAGCTGTTTTTT
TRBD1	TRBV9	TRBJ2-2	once	CASSVESGQGNTGELFF	TGTGCCAGCAGCGTAGAATCAGGACAGGGGAACACCGGGGAGCTGTTTTTT
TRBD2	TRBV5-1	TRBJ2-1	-	CASSEGLEYNEQFF	TGCGCCAGCAGCGAGGGACTAGAATACAATGAGCAGTTCTTC
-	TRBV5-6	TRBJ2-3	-	CASSQALAFRDTQYF	TGTGCCAGCAGCCAGGCTCTAGCGTTCCGAGATACGCAGTATTTT